The 10 T cell receptor beta chains reported below all come from one sample, sequenced in a study of blood T cell repertoires in COVID-19 (dated by TCRdb to 2018 to 2021). Library generation was performed with the immunoSEQ multiplex PCR assay. Here the immuneACCESS table is served through TCRdb, limited to in-frame sequences with V and J called. Missing clones are a known gap in these copies; in checked studies unresolved V genes cover under half, and the rest lacks a known reason. The sample table lists more than 200,000 clones, approximately 80% of them with a count of one. The ten largest clones capture about 1.4% of the sample. Sample: peripheral blood. These receptors came from a woman in her thirties or forties who had recovered from COVID-19.

The table lists this clone with a count of one. The V call is TRBV24-1, the J call TRBJ2-5; 10 bases are shared with TRBD2. V shed 1 base, J shed 3 bases, and the junction held 4 bases outside the gene matches. Germline CDR1 KGHDR, CDR2 SFDVKD. The CDR3 is made up of 16 amino acids. CDR3 in amino acids: CATSDLASGGKETQYF. The CDR3 bases are TGTGCCACCAGTGATTTAGCTAGCGGGGGAAAAGAGACCCAGTACTTC.

The chain recombines TRBV3-1 (or the pseudogene TRBV3-2) with TRBJ2-3, with D uncertain. The germline V and J ends were trimmed by 3 bases and 2 bases, with 6 bases remaining between them. The CDR3 has 13 residues. Germline lookup yields CDR1 LGHDT and CDR2 YNNKEL (reference sequence). CDR3 sequence (DNA): TGTGCCAGCAGCCAGCGAGACACAGATACGCAGTATTTT. This encodes CASSQRDTDTQYF.

CDR3 sequence: CASSHSGTGRTRGEKLFF. In nucleotides, the CDR3 is TGCGCCAGCAGCCACTCCGGGACAGGGCGGACGAGAGGTGAAAAACTGTTTTTT. The V call is TRBV4-3, the J call TRBJ1-4; TRBD1 matches 9 bases. The CDR3 is made up of 18 amino acids. With V trimmed by 3 bases and J by 7 bases, 15 bases remained unmatched. CDR1 and CDR2 from the germline V gene are LGHNA and YSLEER.

A few counts support this clone. The rearrangement joins TRBV4-2 to TRBJ1-6; D gene uncertain. The CDR3 is 15 residues long. Germline CDR1 LGHNA, CDR2 YNFKEQ. The V end was cut by 2 bases, the J end by 10 bases, with 15 bases between. The CDR3 nucleotides are TGTGCCAGCAGCCAAAATTCCGGGAAGGGATCACCCCTCCACTTT. It encodes CASSQNSGKGSPLHF.

This rearrangement joins TRBV6-5 to TRBJ1-2, with a possible D match to TRBD1 (5 bases). This CDR3 has 14 amino acids. V dropped 8 bases and J dropped 0 bases, with 13 bases sitting between them. CDR1 and CDR2 from the germline V gene are MNHEY and SVGAGI. The CDR3 nucleotides are TGTGCCAGCGGGGGGACTTCCGCTAACTATGGCTACACCTTC. This translates into CASGGTSANYGYTF.

The chain combines TRBV4-2 with TRBJ2-7; 7 bases map to TRBD2. There are 14 residues in the CDR3. Trimming cost V 0 bases and J 6 bases; bases outside gene matches: 5. Germline assignment: CDR1 LGHNA and CDR2 YNFKEQ. The CDR3 region has the DNA TGTGCCAGCAGCCAAGACAGGGAGGGTAGCGAGCAGTACTTC. This gives the protein CASSQDREGSEQYF.

The chain employs TRBV3-1 (or the pseudogene TRBV3-2) and TRBJ2-1; 10 nucleotides match TRBD1. In germline, CDR1 is LGHDT, CDR2 YNNKEL (reference sequence). Germline trimming cut 4 bases from V and 7 bases from J; bases unmatched to any gene: 4. CDR3 length: 14 residues. The CDR3 sequence: CASSRQGAGNEQFF. CDR3 coding DNA: TGTGCCAGCAGCCGACAGGGGGCGGGGAATGAGCAGTTCTTC.

The chain employs TRBV19 and TRBJ2-7; 10 nucleotides agree with TRBD2. The CDR3 covers 16 residues. Germline trimming cut 6 bases from V and 3 bases from J; bases unmatched to any gene: 11. Germline V gives CDR1 LNHDA, CDR2 SQIVND (reference sequence). CDR3 amino acids: CASRPSGGGSVYEQYF. CDR3 coding DNA: TGTGCCAGTAGGCCTAGCGGGGGTGGGAGTGTCTACGAGCAGTACTTC.

The rearrangement joins TRBV11-3 to TRBJ2-1; D may be TRBD1 (5 bases). The germline CDR1 and CDR2 sequences are SGHNT and YENEEA. The length of the CDR3 is 13 residues. Trimming removed 4 bases from V and 4 bases from J, with 8 bases in between. The CDR3 loop is CASSSRVYNEQFF. Written as DNA, the CDR3 is TGTGCCAGCAGCTCCAGGGTTTACAATGAGCAGTTCTTC.

This clone was observed once. The chain combines TRBV5-8 with TRBJ2-5; TRBD1 matches at 9 bases. The V and J ends lost 0 bases and 5 bases, in that order; junction bases with no gene match: 5. In germline, CDR1 is SGHTS, CDR2 YDEGEE. The CDR3 sequence is 15 residues long. CDR3 in amino acids: CASSLGRTGEETQYF. DNA for the CDR3: TGTGCCAGCAGCTTGGGTAGGACAGGGGAGGAGACCCAGTACTTC.